This T cell receptor beta chain was found in a study of cytomegalovirus exposure and HLA in healthy donors. Study-wide findings and caveats: A previous analysis found most TCR beta V segments productive roughly 87% or roughly 30% of the time.

Regarding this clone: Its antigen remains unknown.

The PCR was carried out with 60 Vbeta primers and 13 Jbeta primers. Only in-frame clones appear in the TCRdb table, and some are missing; sequencing was by immunoSEQ multiplex PCR. The sample lists around 39,000 clones, 64% occurring once. J gave up 5 bases and V 1 base, and 2 bases lay outside the gene matches. This CDR3 has 14 amino acids. Per germline, CDR1 SGHRS and CDR2 YFSETQ. This receptor was identified in a human donor in good health. Sequenced sample: PBMCs. The chain combines TRBV5-1 with TRBJ2-1; 8 bases match TRBD1. The CDR3 loop is CASSLQGADNEQFF. The CDR3 DNA reads as TGCGCCAGCAGCTTGCAGGGGGCGGACAATGAGCAGTTCTTC.